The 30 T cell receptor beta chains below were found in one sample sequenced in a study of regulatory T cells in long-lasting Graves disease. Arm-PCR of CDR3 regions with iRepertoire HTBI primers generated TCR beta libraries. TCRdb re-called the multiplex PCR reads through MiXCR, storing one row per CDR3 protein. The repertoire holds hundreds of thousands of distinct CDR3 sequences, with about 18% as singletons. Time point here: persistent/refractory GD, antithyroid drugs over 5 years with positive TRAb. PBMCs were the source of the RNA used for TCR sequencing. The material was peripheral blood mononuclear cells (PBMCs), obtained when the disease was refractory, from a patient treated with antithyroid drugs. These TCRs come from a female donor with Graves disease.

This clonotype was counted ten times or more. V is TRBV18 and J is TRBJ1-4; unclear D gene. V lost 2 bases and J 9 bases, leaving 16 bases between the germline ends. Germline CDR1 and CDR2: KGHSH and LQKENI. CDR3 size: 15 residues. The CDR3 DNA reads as TGTGCCAGCTCACCAGTAAGGCGCTCAGCGAAAAAACTGTTTTTT. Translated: CASSPVRRSAKKLFF.

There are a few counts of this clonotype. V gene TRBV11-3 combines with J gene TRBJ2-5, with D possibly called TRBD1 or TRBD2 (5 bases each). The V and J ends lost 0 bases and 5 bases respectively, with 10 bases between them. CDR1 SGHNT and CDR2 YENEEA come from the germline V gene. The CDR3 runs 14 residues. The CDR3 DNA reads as TGTGCCAGCAGCTTAGAGGCAGGGAGCGAGACCCAGTACTTC. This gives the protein CASSLEAGSETQYF.

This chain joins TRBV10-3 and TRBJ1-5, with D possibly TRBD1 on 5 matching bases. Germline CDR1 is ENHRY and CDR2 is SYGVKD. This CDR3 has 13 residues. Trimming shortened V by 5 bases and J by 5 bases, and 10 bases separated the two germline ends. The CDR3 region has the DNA TGTGCCATCAGTAGGGACGGGGATCAGCCCCAGCATTTT. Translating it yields CAISRDGDQPQHF.

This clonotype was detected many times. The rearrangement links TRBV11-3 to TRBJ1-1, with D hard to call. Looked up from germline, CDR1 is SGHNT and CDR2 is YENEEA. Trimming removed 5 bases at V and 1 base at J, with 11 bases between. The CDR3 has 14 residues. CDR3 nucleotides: TGTGCCAGCAGCCTTGATGGGTCGAACACTGAAGCTTTCTTT. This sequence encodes CASSLDGSNTEAFF.

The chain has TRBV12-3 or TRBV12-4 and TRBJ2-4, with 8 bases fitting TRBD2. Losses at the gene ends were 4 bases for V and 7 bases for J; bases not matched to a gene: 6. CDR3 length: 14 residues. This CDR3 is CASSYSAGVNIQYF. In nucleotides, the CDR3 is TGTGCCAGCAGTTACTCAGCGGGGGTGAACATTCAGTACTTC.

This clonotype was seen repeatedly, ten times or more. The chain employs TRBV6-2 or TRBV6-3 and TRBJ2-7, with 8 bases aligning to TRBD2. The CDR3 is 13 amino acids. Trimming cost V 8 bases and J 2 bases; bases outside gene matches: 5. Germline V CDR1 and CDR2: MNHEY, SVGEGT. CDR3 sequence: CASRGGGTYEQYF. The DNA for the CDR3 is TGTGCCAGCCGGGGCGGGGGGACCTACGAGCAGTACTTC.

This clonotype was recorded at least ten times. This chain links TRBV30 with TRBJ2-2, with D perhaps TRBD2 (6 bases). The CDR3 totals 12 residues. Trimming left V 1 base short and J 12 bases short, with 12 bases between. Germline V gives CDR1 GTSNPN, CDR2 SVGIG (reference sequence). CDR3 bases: TGTGCCTGGAGTGCCATGGGGAGGAAGCTGTTTTTT. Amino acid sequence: CAWSAMGRKLFF. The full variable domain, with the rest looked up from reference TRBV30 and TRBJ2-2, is SQTIHQWPATLVQPVGSPLSLECTVEGTSNPNLYWYRQAAGRGLQLLFYSVGIGQISSEVPQNLSASRPQDRQFILSSKKLLLSDSGFYLCAWSAMGRKLFFGEGSRLTVL.

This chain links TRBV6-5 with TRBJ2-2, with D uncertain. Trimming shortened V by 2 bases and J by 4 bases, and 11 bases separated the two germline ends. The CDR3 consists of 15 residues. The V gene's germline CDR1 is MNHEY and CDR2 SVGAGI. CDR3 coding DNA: TGTGCCAGCAGTTACCAAGGACCGACCACCGGGGAGCTGTTTTTT. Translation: CASSYQGPTTGELFF.

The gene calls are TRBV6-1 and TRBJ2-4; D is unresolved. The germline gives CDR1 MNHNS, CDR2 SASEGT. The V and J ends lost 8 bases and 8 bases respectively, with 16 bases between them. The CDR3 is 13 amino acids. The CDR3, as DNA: TGTGCCAGCCGCGATCTGGGGAAGGACATTCAGTACTTC. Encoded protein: CASRDLGKDIQYF.

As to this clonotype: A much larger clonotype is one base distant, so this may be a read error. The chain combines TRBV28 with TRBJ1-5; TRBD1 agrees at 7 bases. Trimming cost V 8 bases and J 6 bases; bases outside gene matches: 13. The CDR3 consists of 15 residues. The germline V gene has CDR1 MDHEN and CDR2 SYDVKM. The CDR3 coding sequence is TGTGCCAGCGGTTCAGGGGGGCTCACCGGTCAGCCCCAGCATTTT. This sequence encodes CASGSGGLTGQPQHF.

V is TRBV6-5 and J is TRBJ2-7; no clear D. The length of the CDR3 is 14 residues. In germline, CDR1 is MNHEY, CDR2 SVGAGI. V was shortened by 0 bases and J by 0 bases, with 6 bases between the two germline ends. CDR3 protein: CASSYSADSYEQYF. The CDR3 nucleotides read TGTGCCAGCAGTTACTCGGCTGACTCCTACGAGCAGTACTTC.

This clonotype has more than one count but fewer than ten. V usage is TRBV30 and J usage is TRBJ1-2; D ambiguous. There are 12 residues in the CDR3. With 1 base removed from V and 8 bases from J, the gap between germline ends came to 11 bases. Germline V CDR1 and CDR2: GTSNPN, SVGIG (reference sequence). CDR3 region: CAWSEGGGGYTF. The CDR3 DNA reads TGTGCCTGGAGTGAAGGAGGCGGGGGCTACACCTTC.

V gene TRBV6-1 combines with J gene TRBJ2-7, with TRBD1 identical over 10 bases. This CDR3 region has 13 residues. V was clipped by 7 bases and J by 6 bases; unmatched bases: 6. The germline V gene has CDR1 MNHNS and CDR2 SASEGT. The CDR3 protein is CASNRQGAGEQYF. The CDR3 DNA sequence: TGTGCCAGCAACAGACAGGGGGCGGGCGAGCAGTACTTC.

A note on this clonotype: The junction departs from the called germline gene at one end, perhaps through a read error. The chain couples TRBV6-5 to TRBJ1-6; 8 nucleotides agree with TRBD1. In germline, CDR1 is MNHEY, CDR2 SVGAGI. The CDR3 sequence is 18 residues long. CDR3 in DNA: TGTGCCCGCAGTTACACGGACAGGGCTGAGTCCTATAATTCACCCCTCCACTTT. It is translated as CARSYTDRAESYNSPLHF.

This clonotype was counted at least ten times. The CDR3 loop reads CASTFGQGEKLFF. CDR3 bases: TGCGCCAGCACCTTCGGACAGGGCGAAAAACTGTTTTTT. V gene TRBV5-1 combines with J gene TRBJ1-4, with 8 bases lining up with TRBD1. The CDR3 is 13 residues long. Germline V gives CDR1 SGHRS, CDR2 YFSETQ. V gave up 6 bases and J gave up 8 bases; unmatched junction bases: 6.

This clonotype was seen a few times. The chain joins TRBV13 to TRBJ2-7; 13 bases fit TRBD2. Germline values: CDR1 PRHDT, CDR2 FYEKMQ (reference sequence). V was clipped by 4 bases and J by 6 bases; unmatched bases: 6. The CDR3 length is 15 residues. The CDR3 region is CASSSWTSGGSEQYF. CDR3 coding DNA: TGTGCCAGCAGCTCCTGGACTAGCGGGGGAAGCGAGCAGTACTTC.

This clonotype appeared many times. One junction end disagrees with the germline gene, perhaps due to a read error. CDR3 DNA sequence: TGTGCCAGCAGCTTGGACGGGGGCTATGGCTACACCTTC. It translates to CASSLDGGYGYTF. The chain recombines TRBV5-1 with TRBJ1-2; D possibly corresponds to TRBD1 (5 bases). Looked up from germline, CDR1 is SGHRS and CDR2 is YFSETQ. The CDR3 runs 13 residues.

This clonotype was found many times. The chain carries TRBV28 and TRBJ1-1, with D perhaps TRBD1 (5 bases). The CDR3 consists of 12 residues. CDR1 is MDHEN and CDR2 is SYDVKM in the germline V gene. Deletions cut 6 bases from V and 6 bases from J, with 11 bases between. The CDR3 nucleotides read TGTGCCAGCAGGCAGGGTTTGGCTGAAGCTTTCTTT. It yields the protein CASRQGLAEAFF.

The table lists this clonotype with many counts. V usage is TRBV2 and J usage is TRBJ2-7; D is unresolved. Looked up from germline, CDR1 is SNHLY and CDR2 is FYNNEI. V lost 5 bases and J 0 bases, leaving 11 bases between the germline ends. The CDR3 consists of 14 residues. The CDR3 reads CASSQRYFSYEQYF. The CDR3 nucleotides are TGTGCCAGCAGTCAGAGATATTTCTCCTACGAGCAGTACTTC.

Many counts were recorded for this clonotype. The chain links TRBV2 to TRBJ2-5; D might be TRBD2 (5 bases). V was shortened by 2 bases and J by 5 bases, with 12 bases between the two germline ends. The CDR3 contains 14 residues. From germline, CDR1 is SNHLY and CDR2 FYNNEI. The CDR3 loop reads CASSERPGGETQYF. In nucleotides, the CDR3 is TGTGCCAGCAGTGAAAGGCCCGGAGGCGAGACCCAGTACTTC. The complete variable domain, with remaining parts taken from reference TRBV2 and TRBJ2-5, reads EPEVTQTPSHQVTQMGQEVILRCVPISNHLYFYWYRQILGQKVEFLVSFYNNEISEKSEIFDDQFSVERPDGSNFTLKIRSTKLEDSAMYFCASSERPGGETQYFGPGTRLLVL.

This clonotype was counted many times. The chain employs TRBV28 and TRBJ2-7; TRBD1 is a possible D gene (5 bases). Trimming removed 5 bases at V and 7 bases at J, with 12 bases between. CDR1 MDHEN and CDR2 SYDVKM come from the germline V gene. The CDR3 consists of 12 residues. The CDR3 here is CASSEGAQEQYF. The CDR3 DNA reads TGTGCCAGCAGTGAAGGGGCCCAGGAGCAGTACTTC.

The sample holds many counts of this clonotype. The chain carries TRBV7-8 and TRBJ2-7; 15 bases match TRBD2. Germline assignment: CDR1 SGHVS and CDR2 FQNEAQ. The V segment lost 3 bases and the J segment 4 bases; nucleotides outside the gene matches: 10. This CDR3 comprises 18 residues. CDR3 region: CASSFAGLAGGGFYEQYF. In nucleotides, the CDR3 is TGTGCCAGCAGCTTTGCCGGACTAGCGGGAGGGGGATTTTACGAGCAGTACTTC.

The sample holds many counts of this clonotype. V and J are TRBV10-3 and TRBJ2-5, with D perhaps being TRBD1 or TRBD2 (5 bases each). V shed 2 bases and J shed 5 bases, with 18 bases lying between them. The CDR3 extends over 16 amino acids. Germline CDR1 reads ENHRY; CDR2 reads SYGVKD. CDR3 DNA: TGTGCCATCAGTGAGAAGTCGTGGGACGGAGGTGAGACCCAGTACTTC. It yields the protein CAISEKSWDGGETQYF.

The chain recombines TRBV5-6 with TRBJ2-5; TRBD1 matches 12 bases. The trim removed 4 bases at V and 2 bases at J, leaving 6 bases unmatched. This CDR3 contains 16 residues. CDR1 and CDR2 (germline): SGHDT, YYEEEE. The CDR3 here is CASSTGDRGLQETQYF. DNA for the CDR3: TGTGCCAGCAGCACGGGGGACAGGGGGCTTCAAGAGACCCAGTACTTC.

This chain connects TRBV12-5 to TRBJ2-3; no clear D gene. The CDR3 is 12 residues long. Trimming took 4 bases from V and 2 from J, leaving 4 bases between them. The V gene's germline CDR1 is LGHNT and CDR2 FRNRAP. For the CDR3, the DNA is TGTGCTAGTGGTTGGAACACAGATACGCAGTATTTT. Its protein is CASGWNTDTQYF.

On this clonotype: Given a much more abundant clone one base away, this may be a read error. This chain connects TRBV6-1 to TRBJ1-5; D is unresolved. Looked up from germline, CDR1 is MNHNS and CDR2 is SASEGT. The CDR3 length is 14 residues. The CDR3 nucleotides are TGTGTCAGCATCGGGCGGTATAGCAATCAGCCCCAGCATTTT. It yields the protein CVSIGRYSNQPQHF.

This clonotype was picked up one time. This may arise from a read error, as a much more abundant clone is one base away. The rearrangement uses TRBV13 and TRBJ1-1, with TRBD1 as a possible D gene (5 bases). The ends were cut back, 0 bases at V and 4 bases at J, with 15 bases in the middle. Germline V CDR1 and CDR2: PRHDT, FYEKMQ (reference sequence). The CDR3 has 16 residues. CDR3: CASSLGGGTRTTEAFF. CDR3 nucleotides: TGTGCCAGCAGCTTAGGGGGAGGGACCCGGACCACTGAAGCTTTCTTT. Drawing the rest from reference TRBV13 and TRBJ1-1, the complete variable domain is AAGVIQSPRHLIKEKRETATLKCYPIPRHDTVYWYQQGPGQDPQFLISFYEKMQSDKGSIPDRFSAQQFSDYHSELNMSSLELGDSALYFCASSLGGGTRTTEAFFGQGTRLTVV.

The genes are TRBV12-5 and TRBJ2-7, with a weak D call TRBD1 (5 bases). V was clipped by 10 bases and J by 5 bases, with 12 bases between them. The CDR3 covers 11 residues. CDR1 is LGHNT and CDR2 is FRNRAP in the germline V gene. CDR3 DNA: TGTGCTACTGCAAGGGGTAACGAGCAGTACTTC. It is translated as CATARGNEQYF.

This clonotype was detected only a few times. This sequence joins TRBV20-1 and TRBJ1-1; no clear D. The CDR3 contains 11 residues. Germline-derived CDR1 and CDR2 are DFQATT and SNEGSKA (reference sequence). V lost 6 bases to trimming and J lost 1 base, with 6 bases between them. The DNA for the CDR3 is TGCAGTGCAGGCGGGAACACTGAAGCTTTCTTT. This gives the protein CSAGGNTEAFF.

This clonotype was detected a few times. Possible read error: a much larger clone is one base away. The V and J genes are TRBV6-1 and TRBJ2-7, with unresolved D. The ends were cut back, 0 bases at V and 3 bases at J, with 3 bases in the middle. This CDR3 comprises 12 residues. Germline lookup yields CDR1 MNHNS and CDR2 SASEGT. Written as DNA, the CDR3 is TGTGCCAGCAGTGAAGCCAGCTACGAGCAGTACTTC. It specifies CASSEASYEQYF.